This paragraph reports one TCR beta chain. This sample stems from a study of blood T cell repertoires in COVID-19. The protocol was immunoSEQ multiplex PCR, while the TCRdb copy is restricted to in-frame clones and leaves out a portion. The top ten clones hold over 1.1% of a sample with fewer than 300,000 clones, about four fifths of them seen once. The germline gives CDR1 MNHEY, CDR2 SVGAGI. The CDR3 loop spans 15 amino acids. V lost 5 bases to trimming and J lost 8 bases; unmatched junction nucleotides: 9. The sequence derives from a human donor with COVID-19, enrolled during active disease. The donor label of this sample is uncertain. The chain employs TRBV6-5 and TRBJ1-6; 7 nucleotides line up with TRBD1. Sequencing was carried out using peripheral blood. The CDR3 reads CASSPPGQPHSPLHF. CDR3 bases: TGTGCCAGCAGTCCACCGGGACAGCCACATTCACCCCTCCACTTT.